This T cell receptor (beta chain) was sequenced during a study of T cell responses to AZD1222 COVID-19 vaccine. Sequenced by immunoSEQ multiplex PCR; TCRdb stores in-frame clones only, minus some. The sample carries fewer than 120,000 clones, around 90% recorded once. Germline CDR1 and CDR2: LGHNT and FRNRAP. The germline V and J ends were trimmed by 1 base and 0 bases, with 7 bases remaining between them. There are 14 residues in the CDR3. The V call is TRBV12-5, the J call TRBJ2-7, with D maybe TRBD2 (5 bases). This sample comprised peripheral blood, obtained on day 0 of AZD1222 vaccination. This clonotype originated in an adult in good health. The CDR3 is CASGLGTVSYEQYF. DNA for the CDR3: TGTGCTAGTGGTTTGGGGACTGTCTCCTACGAGCAGTACTTC.